The following is a T cell receptor beta chain sequence with its context. This CDR3 spans 16 amino acids. Looked up from germline, CDR1 is KGHSH and CDR2 is LQKENI. With 2 bases removed from V and 1 base from J, the gap between germline ends came to 14 bases. The entry originates in a study of cytomegalovirus exposure and HLA in healthy donors. PCR primers comprised 60 Vbeta and 13 Jbeta primers. The table came from immunoSEQ multiplex PCR; TCRdb's copy has only in-frame clones and leaves some out. This table has roughly 80,000 clones, 67% appearing once. J is TRBJ1-1 and V is TRBV18; TRBD1 is a possible D gene (5 bases). This clonotype originated in a woman between 45 and 65 years old in good health and CMV-seropositive. Sequencing was done on a sample of PBMCs. The CDR3 region is CASSPGGAQTNTEAFF. The CDR3 nucleotides are TGTGCCAGCTCACCAGGTGGGGCGCAAACGAACACTGAAGCTTTCTTT. Based on the CDR3 plus reference TRBV18 and TRBJ1-1, the full variable domain is NAGVMQNPRHLVRRRGQEARLRCSPMKGHSHVYWYRQLPEEGLKFMVYLQKENIIDESGMPKERFSAEFPKEGPSILRIQQVVRGDSAAYFCASSPGGAQTNTEAFFGQGTRLTVV.